The rows below give T cell receptor beta chains drawn from one sample of a study of blood T cell repertoires in COVID-19. Sequenced by immunoSEQ multiplex PCR; TCRdb stores in-frame clones only, minus some. The repertoire consists of around 160,000 clones, with 80% to 90% occurring once and the leading ten covering about 2.8%. The source material was peripheral blood. The receptor set was obtained from a man aged 55 to 70 with acute or convalescent COVID-19. The CDR3 runs from the conserved cysteine through the conserved F or W. A D gene is named only where the DNA matches it firmly. A clone size is listed for some rows: how often the clone was seen (once, few, many), or a class if it is expanded.

j_gene: TRBJ1-6
v_gene: TRBV4-1
abundance: .
d_gene: .
len: 17
CDR3nt: TGCGCCAGCAGCACAGGACCCTTTAGCTCCTATAATTCACCCCTCCACTTT
CDR3aa: CASSTGPFSSYNSPLHF

j_gene: TRBJ1-1
v_gene: TRBV3-1/TRBV3-2
abundance: .
d_gene: .
len: 13
CDR3nt: TGTGCCAGCAGCCAAGCGGGGGGCACTGAAGCTTTCTTT
CDR3aa: CASSQAGGTEAFF

j_gene: TRBJ1-6
v_gene: TRBV5-5
abundance: .
d_gene: TRBD1
len: 15
CDR3nt: TGTGCCAGCAGCTTGGGACAGGGGGCTGATTCACCCCTCCACTTT
CDR3aa: CASSLGQGADSPLHF

j_gene: TRBJ2-4
v_gene: TRBV27
abundance: .
d_gene: TRBD1
len: 16
CDR3nt: TGTGCCAGCAGTTTAGGGACAGGACTAGCCAAAAACATTCAGTACTTC
CDR3aa: CASSLGTGLAKNIQYF

j_gene: TRBJ1-4
v_gene: TRBV4-3
abundance: .
d_gene: .
len: 18
CDR3nt: TGCGCCAGCAGCCAAGATGTCCTACCCCCCCACTACAAAGAAAAACTGTTTTTT
CDR3aa: CASSQDVLPPHYKEKLFF

j_gene: TRBJ2-3
v_gene: TRBV7-2
abundance: .
d_gene: TRBD2
len: 15
CDR3nt: TGTGCCAGCAGCTTAGAACGGGGGGGCGCAGATACGCAGTATTTT
CDR3aa: CASSLERGGADTQYF

j_gene: TRBJ2-5
v_gene: TRBV11-1
abundance: .
d_gene: .
len: 15
CDR3nt: TGTGCCAGCAGCTTAGAGGGAAGAGGGCAAGAGACCCAGTACTTC
CDR3aa: CASSLEGRGQETQYF

j_gene: TRBJ2-1
v_gene: TRBV5-4
abundance: .
d_gene: TRBD2
len: 17
CDR3nt: TGTGCCAGCAGCTTGGGGGATCGGGGGGGCAGCTACAATGAGCAGTTCTTC
CDR3aa: CASSLGDRGGSYNEQFF

j_gene: TRBJ1-2
v_gene: TRBV12-3/TRBV12-4
abundance: .
d_gene: .
len: 12
CDR3nt: TGTGCCAGCAGTCAGGTTAACTATGGCTACACCTTC
CDR3aa: CASSQVNYGYTF

j_gene: TRBJ2-3
v_gene: TRBV6-2/TRBV6-3
abundance: .
d_gene: .
len: 12
CDR3nt: TGTGCCAGCAGCCGAGTAGCAGATACGCAGTATTTT
CDR3aa: CASSRVADTQYF

j_gene: TRBJ2-1
v_gene: TRBV6-5
abundance: .
d_gene: .
len: 14
CDR3nt: TGTGCCAGCAATGGGGGGAGCTCCTACAATGAGCAGTTCTTC
CDR3aa: CASNGGSSYNEQFF

j_gene: TRBJ1-2
v_gene: TRBV6-5
abundance: .
d_gene: TRBD1
len: 15
CDR3nt: TGTGCCAGCAGTTACAAACTGACAGGGACCTATGGCTACACCTTC
CDR3aa: CASSYKLTGTYGYTF

j_gene: TRBJ1-1
v_gene: TRBV24-1
abundance: .
d_gene: TRBD1
len: 13
CDR3nt: TGTGCCACCAGGGACAGGGGGAACACTGAAGCTTTCTTT
CDR3aa: CATRDRGNTEAFF

j_gene: TRBJ2-7
v_gene: TRBV2
abundance: .
d_gene: .
len: 12
CDR3nt: TGTGCCAGCAGAGTCAGCTCCTACGAGCAGTACTTC
CDR3aa: CASRVSSYEQYF

j_gene: TRBJ1-5
v_gene: TRBV24-1
abundance: .
d_gene: TRBD1
len: 20
CDR3nt: TGTGCCACCAGTGATTGTGACAGGGGGGGAGTAAAATTGACTAATCAGCCCCAGCATTTT
CDR3aa: CATSDCDRGGVKLTNQPQHF

j_gene: TRBJ2-7
v_gene: TRBV11-2
abundance: .
d_gene: TRBD1
len: 15
CDR3nt: TGTGCCAGCAGCTTTGGGACAGGGAACAGATTCGAGCAGTACTTC
CDR3aa: CASSFGTGNRFEQYF

j_gene: TRBJ1-4
v_gene: TRBV5-5
abundance: .
d_gene: TRBD1
len: 18
CDR3nt: TGTGCCAGCAGCTTGGCGGGACAGCGGAGAGGGGCTAATGAAAAACTGTTTTTT
CDR3aa: CASSLAGQRRGANEKLFF

j_gene: TRBJ1-2
v_gene: TRBV7-2
abundance: once
d_gene: .
len: 15
CDR3nt: TGTGCCAGCAGCTTAGCGGACATAAAAAACTATGGCTACACCTTC
CDR3aa: CASSLADIKNYGYTF

j_gene: TRBJ1-2
v_gene: TRBV7-2
abundance: .
d_gene: .
len: 13
CDR3nt: TGTGCCAGCAGCTTAGCGTCGGGATCGGGCTACACCTTC
CDR3aa: CASSLASGSGYTF

j_gene: TRBJ1-6
v_gene: TRBV5-1
abundance: .
d_gene: .
len: 13
CDR3nt: TGCGCCAGCAGGACAGATTATAATTCACCCCTCCACTTT
CDR3aa: CASRTDYNSPLHF

j_gene: TRBJ1-1
v_gene: TRBV13
abundance: few
d_gene: .
len: 14
CDR3nt: TGTGCCAGCAGCTTACAGGGGAGGGGCACTGAAGCTTTCTTT
CDR3aa: CASSLQGRGTEAFF

j_gene: TRBJ2-7
v_gene: TRBV11-2
abundance: .
d_gene: TRBD2
len: 13
CDR3nt: TGTGCCAGCAGCCCACCCGGGGGGTTAGAGCAGTACTTC
CDR3aa: CASSPPGGLEQYF

j_gene: TRBJ1-6
v_gene: TRBV4-1
abundance: .
d_gene: .
len: 13
CDR3nt: TGCGCCAGCAGCCAAGACCCCTCTTCACCCCTCCACTTT
CDR3aa: CASSQDPSSPLHF

j_gene: TRBJ2-7
v_gene: TRBV30
abundance: .
d_gene: TRBD1
len: 11
CDR3nt: TGTGCCTGGAGGACAGGGTTCGAGCAGTACTTC
CDR3aa: CAWRTGFEQYF

j_gene: TRBJ1-2
v_gene: TRBV2
abundance: once
d_gene: .
len: 17
CDR3nt: TGTGCCAGCAGTGAAGCGCTGGCCCAATCCGCTAACTATGGCTACACCTTC
CDR3aa: CASSEALAQSANYGYTF

j_gene: TRBJ1-5
v_gene: TRBV6-5
abundance: .
d_gene: .
len: 12
CDR3nt: TGTGCCAGCAGTTACAAGGGGCAGCCCCAGCATTTT
CDR3aa: CASSYKGQPQHF

j_gene: TRBJ2-1
v_gene: TRBV19
abundance: .
d_gene: .
len: 17
CDR3nt: TGTGCCAGTAACCTTAGAGCCTCCGGGGGCTCCTACAATGAGCAGTTCTTC
CDR3aa: CASNLRASGGSYNEQFF

j_gene: TRBJ1-2
v_gene: TRBV7-8
abundance: .
d_gene: .
len: 13
CDR3nt: TGTGCCAGCAGCTCCTCAGGGGTATATGGCTACACCTTC
CDR3aa: CASSSSGVYGYTF

j_gene: TRBJ1-1
v_gene: TRBV24-1
abundance: .
d_gene: .
len: 11
CDR3nt: TGTGCCCTCAACACCACAGGGGAAGCTTTCTTT
CDR3aa: CALNTTGEAFF

j_gene: TRBJ1-3
v_gene: TRBV7-3
abundance: .
d_gene: .
len: 14
CDR3nt: TGTGCCAGCCCCTGCGGGGCTTCTGGAAACACCATATATTTT
CDR3aa: CASPCGASGNTIYF

j_gene: TRBJ1-2
v_gene: TRBV7-9
abundance: .
d_gene: .
len: 13
CDR3nt: TGTGCCAGCAGCCCAGGATGGTCCTATGGCTACACCTTC
CDR3aa: CASSPGWSYGYTF

j_gene: TRBJ2-2
v_gene: TRBV19
abundance: .
d_gene: .
len: 14
CDR3nt: TGTGCCAGTAAAAATGGCGGGGACACCGGGGAGCTGTTTTTT
CDR3aa: CASKNGGDTGELFF

j_gene: TRBJ2-2
v_gene: TRBV9
abundance: .
d_gene: .
len: 14
CDR3nt: TGTGCCAGCAGCGTAGGTACGGAGACCGGGGAGCTGTTTTTT
CDR3aa: CASSVGTETGELFF

j_gene: TRBJ1-2
v_gene: TRBV12-3/TRBV12-4
abundance: .
d_gene: .
len: 13
CDR3nt: TGTGCCAGCAGTTGGAGCTCAGCGGCTGGCTACACCTTC
CDR3aa: CASSWSSAAGYTF

j_gene: TRBJ2-3
v_gene: TRBV6-5
abundance: .
d_gene: TRBD1
len: 15
CDR3nt: TGTGCCAGCAGTCGACAGGGATCGCGCACAGATACGCAGTATTTT
CDR3aa: CASSRQGSRTDTQYF

j_gene: TRBJ2-3
v_gene: TRBV5-1
abundance: .
d_gene: TRBD2
len: 16
CDR3nt: TGCGCCAGCAGCTTGGAGTGGGCGGGGGTCCCAGATACGCAGTATTTT
CDR3aa: CASSLEWAGVPDTQYF

j_gene: TRBJ1-1
v_gene: TRBV5-4
abundance: .
d_gene: TRBD1
len: 15
CDR3nt: TGTGCCAGCAGTTTCGCCGGGACAGGAAGGACTGAAGCTTTCTTT
CDR3aa: CASSFAGTGRTEAFF

j_gene: TRBJ1-2
v_gene: TRBV4-1
abundance: .
d_gene: .
len: 17
CDR3nt: TGCGCCAGCAGCTCGACCCGCGGGCCCCGGTCCGCGAAGGGCTACACCTTC
CDR3aa: CASSSTRGPRSAKGYTF

j_gene: TRBJ2-1
v_gene: TRBV18
abundance: .
d_gene: .
len: 16
CDR3nt: TGTGCCAGCTCACCACCGAGGGGGGGCGGCCCCAATGAGCAGTTCTTC
CDR3aa: CASSPPRGGGPNEQFF

j_gene: TRBJ1-2
v_gene: TRBV5-1
abundance: .
d_gene: TRBD1
len: 16
CDR3nt: TGCGCCAGCAGCTTGGGCACCGACAGGGGGGGCTATGGCTACACCTTC
CDR3aa: CASSLGTDRGGYGYTF

j_gene: TRBJ2-7
v_gene: TRBV27
abundance: .
d_gene: TRBD1
len: 13
CDR3nt: TGTGCCAGCCGGACAGGGGGTAGCGACGAGCAGTACTTC
CDR3aa: CASRTGGSDEQYF

j_gene: TRBJ1-3
v_gene: TRBV9
abundance: .
d_gene: .
len: 14
CDR3nt: TGTGCCAGCAGCGTCCCGGGTTCTGGAAACACCATATATTTT
CDR3aa: CASSVPGSGNTIYF

j_gene: TRBJ1-2
v_gene: TRBV3-1/TRBV3-2
abundance: .
d_gene: TRBD1
len: 15
CDR3nt: TGTGCCAGCAGCCAAGATCAGCAGGGGGCGAATGGCTACACCTTC
CDR3aa: CASSQDQQGANGYTF

j_gene: TRBJ1-2
v_gene: TRBV6-2/TRBV6-3
abundance: .
d_gene: TRBD1
len: 17
CDR3nt: TGTGCCAGCAGTTACTTCTTCTATAAGGGGGCGGACTATGGCTACACCTTC
CDR3aa: CASSYFFYKGADYGYTF

j_gene: TRBJ2-1
v_gene: TRBV5-1
abundance: .
d_gene: .
len: 15
CDR3nt: TGCGCCAGCAGCCCAGGGATAAGCTCCTACAATGAGCAGTTCTTC
CDR3aa: CASSPGISSYNEQFF

j_gene: TRBJ2-2
v_gene: TRBV9
abundance: .
d_gene: TRBD1
len: 16
CDR3nt: TGTGCCAGCAGCGTAGAATTTCCAGGGGGTACCGGGGAGCTGTTTTTT
CDR3aa: CASSVEFPGGTGELFF

j_gene: TRBJ1-2
v_gene: TRBV19
abundance: .
d_gene: .
len: 16
CDR3nt: TGTGCCAGTAGTACCCAAAACCTACAGAGATCCTATGGCTACACCTTC
CDR3aa: CASSTQNLQRSYGYTF

j_gene: TRBJ2-5
v_gene: TRBV30
abundance: few
d_gene: TRBD2
len: 17
CDR3nt: TGTGCCTGGAGTGTAGTAAAATGGCGGGGGGTAGAGGAGACCCAGTACTTC
CDR3aa: CAWSVVKWRGVEETQYF

j_gene: TRBJ2-7
v_gene: TRBV11-1
abundance: .
d_gene: .
len: 13
CDR3nt: TGTGCCAGCAGCCAGGACGGGATCTACGAGCAGTACTTC
CDR3aa: CASSQDGIYEQYF

j_gene: TRBJ2-1
v_gene: TRBV4-2
abundance: .
d_gene: TRBD2
len: 15
CDR3nt: TGTGCCAGCAGCCAAGGACTAGCGGGGCACAATGAGCAGTTCTTC
CDR3aa: CASSQGLAGHNEQFF

j_gene: TRBJ2-2
v_gene: TRBV5-4
abundance: .
d_gene: TRBD1
len: 16
CDR3nt: TGTGCCAGCAGCCTGCCGGGACAGGGGGCAACCGGGGAGCTGTTTTTT
CDR3aa: CASSLPGQGATGELFF

j_gene: TRBJ2-7
v_gene: TRBV12-3/TRBV12-4
abundance: once
d_gene: .
len: 12
CDR3nt: TGTGCCAGCAGCCCCGACGCGGGCGAGCAGTACTTC
CDR3aa: CASSPDAGEQYF

j_gene: TRBJ2-7
v_gene: TRBV2
abundance: .
d_gene: TRBD1
len: 14
CDR3nt: TGTGCCAGGGGACTGGACAGGGAGCACTACGAGCAGTACTTC
CDR3aa: CARGLDREHYEQYF

j_gene: TRBJ1-2
v_gene: TRBV6-5
abundance: .
d_gene: .
len: 10
CDR3nt: TGTGCCAGCCTTAGAGGAGGCTACACCTTC
CDR3aa: CASLRGGYTF

j_gene: TRBJ2-1
v_gene: TRBV4-3
abundance: .
d_gene: TRBD2
len: 15
CDR3nt: TGCGCCAGCAGCCAAGAGCGGGGGGGATTCAATGAGCAGTTCTTC
CDR3aa: CASSQERGGFNEQFF